Below are 5 T cell receptor beta chains sequenced from a single sample in a study of somatic mutations in cytotoxic T cells in rheumatoid arthritis. Measured with immunoSEQ multiplex PCR; TCRdb has only the in-frame clones, and not every one. The table has 15,000 to 20,000 clones, 73% seen once; the top ten hold 20% to 25%. Sequenced input: CD8+ T cells sorted from blood. The receptors were gathered from a woman between 55 and 75 years old in good health.

The genes are TRBV7-9 and TRBJ2-5; the D gene is possibly TRBD2 (5 bases). This CDR3 is 13 amino acids long. From germline, CDR1 is SEHNR and CDR2 FQNEAQ (reference sequence). V was cut by 3 bases and J by 5 bases, with 10 bases left in between. The CDR3 sequence: CASSFGVGETQYF. DNA of the CDR3: TGTGCCAGCAGCTTCGGGGTCGGGGAGACCCAGTACTTC.

The genes are TRBV6-1 and TRBJ2-7; D is unclear. Germline lookup yields CDR1 MNHNS and CDR2 SASEGT. This CDR3 is 15 amino acids long. V was pared by 0 bases and J by 4 bases, with 13 bases between. The CDR3 protein is CASSEALEPYYEQYF. The CDR3 DNA is TGTGCCAGCAGTGAAGCCCTAGAGCCGTATTACGAGCAGTACTTC.

This sequence joins TRBV5-1 and TRBJ2-2; 9 nucleotides line up with TRBD1. CDR3 length equals 15 residues. Trimming took 6 bases from V and 2 from J; bases not matched to a gene: 5. CDR1 is SGHRS, CDR2 YFSETQ, per germline. CDR3 loop: CASTWDRVNTGELFF. CDR3 coding DNA: TGCGCCAGCACCTGGGACAGGGTCAACACCGGGGAGCTGTTTTTT.

The V and J genes are TRBV7-9 and TRBJ2-7, with a possible D match to TRBD1 (5 bases). Germline assignment: CDR1 SEHNR and CDR2 FQNEAQ (reference sequence). The CDR3 is made up of 11 amino acids. V was shortened by 3 bases and J by 7 bases, with 7 bases between the two germline ends. The CDR3 sequence is CASSFRDEQYF. CDR3 sequence (DNA): TGTGCCAGCAGCTTCAGGGATGAGCAGTACTTC.

The V call is TRBV19, the J call TRBJ1-1, with unresolved D. Germline values: CDR1 LNHDA, CDR2 SQIVND (reference sequence). CDR3 length: 14 residues. V lost 8 bases, J lost 0 bases, and 13 bases lay in between. CDR3 bases: TGTGCCAGTTCCCAGACACCAGTGAACACTGAAGCTTTCTTT. Its protein is CASSQTPVNTEAFF.